The 4 T cell receptor beta chains presented below share a single source sample, sequenced in a study of blood T cell repertoires in COVID-19. TCRdb keeps only in-frame clones here, not all; method: immunoSEQ multiplex PCR. The sample has about 250,000 clones, about four fifths seen once. The sample comprised peripheral blood. The receptors shown here come from a woman in her 70s with acute or convalescent COVID-19.

This chain joins TRBV18 and TRBJ2-7; the D gene is possibly TRBD1 (7 bases). V lost 1 base, J lost 7 bases, and 17 bases lay in between. The CDR3 totals 15 residues. In germline, CDR1 is KGHSH, CDR2 LQKENI. CDR3 region: CASSPRGTVLLEQYF. CDR3 nucleotides: TGTGCCAGCTCACCACGCGGGACAGTCCTACTGGAGCAGTACTTC.

About this clone itself: A read error may account for a junction end that differs from germline. This chain joins TRBV6-2 or TRBV6-3 and TRBJ1-4; TRBD1 matches 10 bases. This CDR3 contains 19 residues. Per the germline V gene, CDR1 is MNHEY and CDR2 is SVGEGT. CDR3 in amino acids: CVSSPRPGQGRLVEEKLFF. The CDR3 DNA reads TGTGTCAGCAGCCCCCGCCCGGGACAGGGGAGGTTGGTCGAGGAAAAACTGTTTTTT.

The V and J genes are TRBV6-5 and TRBJ1-5; D unresolved. The CDR3 length is 13 residues. CDR1 is MNHEY, CDR2 SVGAGI, per germline. V dropped 6 bases and J dropped 8 bases, with 14 bases sitting between them. The CDR3 region has the DNA TGTGCCAGCAGCGGGTATTCCGGCGAGCCCCAGCATTTT. It yields the protein CASSGYSGEPQHF.

The V and J genes are TRBV28 and TRBJ1-2, with TRBD1 identical over 8 bases. This CDR3 spans 13 amino acids. The ends lost 5 bases at V and 8 bases at J; junction bases unmatched: 7. Germline V gene data show CDR1 as MDHEN and CDR2 as SYDVKM. The CDR3 region is CASSPGQERGYTF. CDR3 nucleotides: TGTGCCAGCAGTCCGGGACAGGAAAGGGGCTACACCTTC.